Described below is a single TCR beta chain sequence and its context. The antigen is not known. The sample is drawn from a study of cytomegalovirus exposure and HLA in healthy donors. Looking at the study overall: A data release that came early held approximately 85 million unique TCRs from HLA-typed donors.

In the PCR, 60 Vbeta and 13 Jbeta primers were used. TCRdb keeps only in-frame clones here, not all; method: immunoSEQ multiplex PCR. The sample records about 94,000 clones, 50% to 80% being singletons. Whole-study results and caveats: Follow-up analysis seemed to connect common viral pathogens with several of the most significant clusters identified.

Trimming shortened V by 6 bases and J by 4 bases, and 13 bases separated the two germline ends. Germline CDR1 is SGHTA and CDR2 is FQGTGA. The CDR3 has 14 amino acids. This clonotype was obtained from a man younger than 45 in good health and CMV-seronegative. The sample comprised PBMCs. The J gene is TRBJ1-5, the V gene TRBV7-3; D unresolved. CDR3 nucleotide sequence: TGTGCCAGCAGTTCAACGGGAGGAAATCAGCCCCAGCATTTT. Protein product: CASSSTGGNQPQHF.